The 25 T cell receptor beta chains reported below all come from one sample, sequenced in a study of blood T cell repertoires in COVID-19. The method was immunoSEQ multiplex PCR; TCRdb's version includes in-frame clones alone and lacks a portion of them. Of fewer than 200,000 clones listed, roughly 81% are singletons. Source material: peripheral blood. The receptors come from a woman between 50 and 59 years old with COVID-19, enrolled during active disease.

The chain uses TRBV4-2 and TRBJ2-3, with D possibly TRBD2 on 6 matching bases. This CDR3 is built from 17 residues. Looked up from germline, CDR1 is LGHNA and CDR2 is YNFKEQ. Trimming left V 3 bases short and J 1 base short, with 17 bases between. The CDR3: CASSQAGTGGRTDTQYF. As DNA, the CDR3 is TGTGCCAGCAGCCAGGCTGGGACTGGGGGACGCACAGATACGCAGTATTTT.

The chain links TRBV5-4 to TRBJ2-1, with 16 nucleotides matching TRBD2. Looked up from germline, CDR1 is SGHNT and CDR2 is YYREEE (reference sequence). The CDR3 contains 16 residues. With 4 bases clipped from V and 9 bases from J, the junction kept 7 bases outside the gene matches. Written as DNA, the CDR3 is TGTGCCAGCAGCCCAGGGACTAGCGGGGGGGCCGGTGAGCAGTTCTTC. Protein: CASSPGTSGGAGEQFF.

This clone was detected once. This rearrangement joins TRBV4-1 to TRBJ1-1; D gene uncertain. Trimming stripped 4 bases from V and 4 bases from J, with 7 bases between. Germline V lookup: CDR1 MGHRA, CDR2 YSYEKL. The CDR3 loop spans 12 amino acids. DNA of the CDR3: TGCGCCAGCAGCCGGGAGGGCACTGAAGCTTTCTTT. Translating gives CASSREGTEAFF.

The V and J genes are TRBV2 and TRBJ1-1, with D hard to call. This CDR3 region has 11 residues. V was shortened by 5 bases and J by 6 bases, with 7 bases between the two germline ends. Germline values: CDR1 SNHLY, CDR2 FYNNEI. In DNA, the CDR3 is TGTGCCAGCAGTTCCTCCGCTGAAGCTTTCTTT. Amino acid sequence: CASSSSAEAFF.

The chain recombines TRBV19 with TRBJ2-3, with 9 bases identical to TRBD1. The CDR3 has 15 amino acids. Germline CDR1 is LNHDA and CDR2 is SQIVND (reference sequence). V trimming: 9 bases; J trimming: 0 bases; junction bases outside the gene matches: 7. CDR3 residues: CASRRTGVSTDTQYF. The CDR3, as DNA: TGTGCCAGCCGCCGGACAGGGGTTAGCACAGATACGCAGTATTTT. Looking up the rest from reference TRBV19 and TRBJ2-3 gives the full variable domain: DGGITQSPKYLFRKEGQNVTLSCEQNLNHDAMYWYRQDPGQGLRLIYYSQIVNDFQKGDIAEGYSVSREKKESFPLTVTSAQKNPTAFYLCASRRTGVSTDTQYFGPGTRLTVL.

This rearrangement joins TRBV12-5 to TRBJ1-4, with 8 bases matching TRBD1. Germline V CDR1 and CDR2: LGHNT, FRNRAP. CDR3 length: 16 amino acids. The J segment lost 1 base and the V segment lost 8 bases, leaving 9 bases of the junction unmatched. The CDR3 here is CASQSQGAGTNEKLFF. CDR3 coding DNA: TGTGCTAGTCAGTCTCAGGGGGCAGGAACTAATGAAAAACTGTTTTTT.

This chain links TRBV6-2 or TRBV6-3 with TRBJ2-1; D possibly corresponds to TRBD1 (5 bases). The CDR3 is made up of 15 amino acids. Per the germline V gene, CDR1 is MNHEY and CDR2 is SVGEGT. Trimming shortened V by 6 bases and J by 7 bases, and 19 bases separated the two germline ends. The CDR3 nucleotides are TGTGCCAGCAGCCACGGACAAAGCACCTTTAATGAGCAGTTCTTC. Its protein is CASSHGQSTFNEQFF.

This clone came up once. The V call is TRBV15, the J call TRBJ1-3; D is unclear. The germline V and J ends were trimmed by 1 base and 0 bases, with 7 bases remaining between them. From germline, CDR1 is LNHNV and CDR2 YYDKDF (reference sequence). The CDR3 is made up of 15 amino acids. The CDR3 reads CATSRGTYSGNTIYF. Written as DNA, the CDR3 is TGTGCCACCAGCAGAGGAACTTACTCTGGAAACACCATATATTTT.

This clone has only one observation. The genes are TRBV19 and TRBJ2-3; 12 positions agree with TRBD2. From germline, CDR1 is LNHDA and CDR2 SQIVND (reference sequence). Trimming at V came to 4 bases and at J to 0 bases, leaving 5 bases not matched to a gene. This CDR3 has 17 amino acids. DNA for the CDR3: TGTGCCAGTAGTACTCGACTAGCGGGGGTTAGCACAGATACGCAGTATTTT. Protein product: CASSTRLAGVSTDTQYF. The entire variable domain, with the rest obtained from reference TRBV19 and TRBJ2-3, is as follows: DGGITQSPKYLFRKEGQNVTLSCEQNLNHDAMYWYRQDPGQGLRLIYYSQIVNDFQKGDIAEGYSVSREKKESFPLTVTSAQKNPTAFYLCASSTRLAGVSTDTQYFGPGTRLTVL.

CDR3 bases: TGCGCCAGCAGCTTGGGGGGCTCGATGAACACTGAAGCTTTCTTT. Protein: CASSLGGSMNTEAFF. The chain employs TRBV5-1 and TRBJ1-1; weak D call: TRBD1 (5 bases). Germline CDR1 reads SGHRS; CDR2 reads YFSETQ. The CDR3 contains 15 residues. V gave up 0 bases and J gave up 0 bases, with 9 bases separating them.

The chain is built from TRBV25-1 and TRBJ2-7; 7 bases are a match to TRBD2. Germline loops: CDR1 MGHDK, CDR2 SYGVNS. Losses at the gene ends were 5 bases for V and 2 bases for J; bases not matched to a gene: 6. This CDR3 spans 14 amino acids. In DNA, the CDR3 is TGTGCCAGCAGTCTGGGGGGGGGAACCTACGAGCAGTACTTC. Encoded protein: CASSLGGGTYEQYF.

The chain employs TRBV6-1 and TRBJ1-2; 9 bases match TRBD1. This CDR3 region has 15 residues. The junction had 7 bases not matched to a gene; V was cut back by 1 base and J by 7 bases. Per germline, CDR1 MNHNS and CDR2 SASEGT. CDR3 bases: TGTGCCAGCAGTGAAGAGCGGACAGGGGTTGGTGGCTACACCTTC. Translated, it gives CASSEERTGVGGYTF.

The chain recombines TRBV29-1 with TRBJ1-1; no clear D gene. V lost 3 bases to trimming and J lost 2 bases, with 10 bases between them. The V gene's germline CDR1 is SQVTM and CDR2 ANQGSEA. There are 13 residues in the CDR3. DNA for the CDR3: TGCAGCGTTGAGCGGTTTGATAACACTGAAGCTTTCTTT. Its protein is CSVERFDNTEAFF.

The chain has TRBV4-1 and TRBJ2-7, with D unclear. The V and J ends lost 0 bases and 0 bases respectively, with 9 bases between them. This CDR3 comprises 15 residues. In germline, CDR1 is MGHRA, CDR2 YSYEKL. The CDR3 DNA sequence: TGCGCCAGCAGCCAAGAGTTCGACAACTCCTACGAGCAGTACTTC. It is translated as CASSQEFDNSYEQYF.

V gene TRBV14 combines with J gene TRBJ2-4, with D possibly matching TRBD2 (5 bases). CDR1 is SGHDN, CDR2 FVKESK, per germline. This CDR3 has 13 amino acids. The V end lost 2 bases, the J end lost 10 bases, and 12 bases lay between the germline ends. CDR3 DNA sequence: TGTGCCAGCAGCCAACCCGGGATACCAATTCAGTACTTC. Amino acid sequence: CASSQPGIPIQYF.

The chain has TRBV3-1 (or the pseudogene TRBV3-2) and TRBJ2-4; D remains unclear. Trimming pared 1 base from V and 0 bases from J, leaving 7 bases between. The CDR3 loop spans 15 amino acids. CDR1 is LGHDT and CDR2 is YNNKEL in the germline V gene (reference sequence). The CDR3 DNA is TGTGCCAGCAGCCAAGCGGTCCTAGCCAAAAACATTCAGTACTTC. Amino acids: CASSQAVLAKNIQYF.

This chain joins TRBV7-8 and TRBJ2-7; D gene ambiguous. The germline V gene encodes CDR1 SGHVS and CDR2 FQNEAQ. This CDR3 has 13 residues. V was shortened by 7 bases and J by 2 bases, with 12 bases between the two germline ends. Here the CDR3 reads CASTSDTAYEQYF. The DNA of the CDR3 is TGTGCCAGCACCTCCGACACCGCCTACGAGCAGTACTTC.

The chain joins TRBV7-2 to TRBJ2-5, with D tentatively TRBD1 (5 bases). Germline CDR1 and CDR2: SGHTA and FQGNSA. The CDR3 totals 15 residues. V lost 3 bases and J lost 0, with 11 bases in between. CDR3 amino acids: CASSLSRQYQETQYF. DNA for the CDR3: TGTGCCAGCAGCTTGAGCAGACAGTACCAAGAGACCCAGTACTTC. Looking up the rest from reference TRBV7-2 and TRBJ2-5 gives the full variable domain: GAGVSQSPSNKVTEKGKDVELRCDPISGHTALYWYRQSLGQGLEFLIYFQGNSAPDKSGLPSDRFSAERTGGSVSTLTIQRTQQEDSAVYLCASSLSRQYQETQYFGPGTRLLVL.

The CDR3 loop is CAWRRGAGYEQYF. CDR3 sequence (DNA): TGTGCCTGGAGACGGGGAGCTGGCTACGAGCAGTACTTC. The chain couples TRBV30 to TRBJ2-7, with a possible D match to TRBD2 (5 bases). V lost 3 bases and J 3 bases, leaving 12 bases between the germline ends. There are 13 residues in the CDR3. Germline assignment: CDR1 GTSNPN and CDR2 SVGIG (reference sequence).

The chain joins TRBV18 to TRBJ1-4; 11 bases are a match to TRBD1. The J segment lost 8 bases and the V segment lost 2 bases, leaving 7 bases of the junction unmatched. This CDR3 region has 16 residues. In germline, CDR1 is KGHSH, CDR2 LQKENI. The CDR3 DNA follows: TGTGCCAGCTCACCAAATGAGGACAGGGGGCGCGAAAAACTGTTTTTT. It specifies CASSPNEDRGREKLFF. The whole variable domain, filled in from reference TRBV18 and TRBJ1-4, reads NAGVMQNPRHLVRRRGQEARLRCSPMKGHSHVYWYRQLPEEGLKFMVYLQKENIIDESGMPKERFSAEFPKEGPSILRIQQVVRGDSAAYFCASSPNEDRGREKLFFGSGTQLSVL.

The genes are TRBV9 and TRBJ2-7, with TRBD1 matching over 8 bases. The V gene end was trimmed by 6 bases and the J gene end by 1 base; junction bases not matched to a gene: 9. Germline V gives CDR1 SGDLS, CDR2 YYNGEE. The length of the CDR3 is 15 residues. In DNA form, the CDR3 reads TGTGCCAGCACCAAAGGACAGGGAACTTCCTACGAGCAGTACTTC. Amino acid sequence: CASTKGQGTSYEQYF.

This chain uses TRBV5-1 with TRBJ1-1; D ambiguous. V shed 5 bases and J shed 4 bases, with 9 bases lying between them. The CDR3 sequence is 12 residues long. Germline V gene sequence: CDR1 SGHRS, CDR2 YFSETQ. In DNA form, the CDR3 reads TGCGCCAGCAGTGGGAGTGGCACTGAAGCTTTCTTT. Translating gives CASSGSGTEAFF. Full variable domain (remainder filled in from reference TRBV5-1 and TRBJ1-1): KAGVTQTPRYLIKTRGQQVTLSCSPISGHRSVSWYQQTPGQGLQFLFEYFSETQRNKGNFPGRFSGRQFSNSRSEMNVSTLELGDSALYLCASSGSGTEAFFGQGTRLTVV.

V gene TRBV4-3 combines with J gene TRBJ1-3, with 7 bases matching TRBD1. Germline values: CDR1 LGHNA, CDR2 YSLEER. V shed 3 bases, J shed 2 bases, and the junction held 4 bases outside the gene matches. The CDR3 is 15 residues long. CDR3 bases: TGCGCCAGCAGCCATGACAGGGCGGCTGGAAACACCATATATTTT. Amino acids: CASSHDRAAGNTIYF.

This clone was seen a single time. V usage is TRBV7-2 and J usage is TRBJ2-5, with D unclear. The CDR3 runs 15 residues. Germline assignment: CDR1 SGHTA and CDR2 FQGNSA. V lost 1 base and J lost 5, with 14 bases in between. In DNA form, the CDR3 reads TGTGCCAGCAGCTTAGTGGGCACTCCAACCGAGACCCAGTACTTC. Encoded protein: CASSLVGTPTETQYF.

This clone was counted once. The V and J genes are TRBV19 and TRBJ2-3; D call uncertain. CDR1 is LNHDA and CDR2 is SQIVND in the germline V gene (reference sequence). The CDR3 sequence is 14 residues long. Deletions cut 8 bases from V and 2 bases from J, with 14 bases between. The CDR3 reads CASANYGSTDTQYF. In DNA form, the CDR3 reads TGTGCCAGTGCGAATTACGGTTCCACAGATACGCAGTATTTT. The whole variable domain, remainder taken from reference TRBV19 and TRBJ2-3, is DGGITQSPKYLFRKEGQNVTLSCEQNLNHDAMYWYRQDPGQGLRLIYYSQIVNDFQKGDIAEGYSVSREKKESFPLTVTSAQKNPTAFYLCASANYGSTDTQYFGPGTRLTVL.